The 24 T cell receptor beta chains given below trace back to one sample, sequenced in a study of blood T cells in healthy people across ages. For the second PCR, which ran for about 7 to 11 cycles, a sample-barcoded 5' primer and a J-beta primer mix were used. MiXCR was run by TCRdb on the 5' RACE reads, yielding one entry per CDR3 protein. The table lists some 790,000 distinct CDR3 sequences, more than 25% of them singletons, with 17% in the top ten. The sample comprised blood. The source of these receptors is a woman aged 80 or over in good health.

The chain has TRBV6-1 and TRBJ1-2; perhaps TRBD1 as D (5 bases). Trimming left V 8 bases short and J 4 bases short, with 14 bases between. CDR1 is MNHNS, CDR2 SASEGT, per germline. CDR3 size: 13 residues. CDR3 DNA: TGTGCCAGCTTCCGGGACGGCCCCTATGGCTACACCTTC. It codes for CASFRDGPYGYTF.

Many counts were recorded for this clonotype. The chain carries TRBV20-1 and TRBJ2-1; TRBD2 matches at 7 bases. The CDR3 has 14 amino acids. V gave up 8 bases and J gave up 6 bases; unmatched junction bases: 13. Germline V gene sequence: CDR1 DFQATT, CDR2 SNEGSKA (reference sequence). CDR3 sequence: CSFESGKQVNEQFF. The CDR3 DNA follows: TGCAGTTTCGAGAGCGGGAAACAGGTCAATGAGCAGTTCTTC.

A few counts support this clonotype. V gene TRBV6-5 combines with J gene TRBJ2-5; D gene unclear. The DNA end lines up better with TRBJ2-7; the J call may be wrong. The CDR3 has 13 amino acids. Germline CDR1 and CDR2: MNHEY and SVGAGI. The DNA of the CDR3 is TGTGCCAGCAGTTACTTGCCAACCTACGAGCAGTACTTC. This gives the protein CASSYLPTYEQYF.

This clonotype came up many times. The CDR3, as DNA: TGTGCCAGCAGACTGACAGAAAATCAGCCCCAGCATTTT. Residues: CASRLTENQPQHF. The gene calls are TRBV12-3 or TRBV12-4 and TRBJ1-5, with D maybe TRBD1 (5 bases). This CDR3 is built from 13 residues. V was shortened by 6 bases and J by 4 bases, with 10 bases between the two germline ends.

The chain is built from TRBV19 and TRBJ1-1; weak D call: TRBD1 (5 bases). The V end was cut by 1 base, the J end by 4 bases, with 10 bases between. The CDR3 loop spans 14 amino acids. Germline lookup yields CDR1 LNHDA and CDR2 SQIVND (reference sequence). The CDR3 loop reads CASSIGRGGTEAFF. The CDR3 region has the DNA TGTGCCAGTAGTATAGGTAGGGGTGGCACTGAAGCTTTCTTT.

This clonotype occurred a few times. The CDR3 DNA follows: TGTGCCAGCAGCCCCCTTTTCCCTATACAGGGAGGTTCCGGCTACACCTTC. This codes for CASSPLFPIQGGSGYTF. V gene TRBV14 combines with J gene TRBJ1-2; TRBD1 might be the D (6 bases). Germline CDR1 SGHDN, CDR2 FVKESK. CDR3 length equals 17 residues. The V and J ends lost 4 bases and 8 bases respectively, with 26 bases between them.

This rearrangement joins TRBV5-1 to TRBJ2-7, with TRBD1 identical over 8 bases. Germline assignment: CDR1 SGHRS and CDR2 YFSETQ. Germline trimming cut 2 bases from V and 0 bases from J; bases unmatched to any gene: 10. This CDR3 contains 17 residues. Written as DNA, the CDR3 is TGCGCCAGCAGCTTAACACAGGAACAGGGGGACTCCTACGAGCAGTACTTC. It is translated as CASSLTQEQGDSYEQYF.

In regard to this clonotype: An end of the junction does not agree with germline; a read error may underlie this. The genes are TRBV12-3 or TRBV12-4 and TRBJ2-6; tentative D call: TRBD2 (7 bases). The CDR3 is 16 residues long. Here the CDR3 reads CASSFGGALGANVRTF. CDR3 bases: TGTGCCAGCAGTTTTGGGGGGGCGCTGGGGGCCAACGTCCGGACTTTC.

This clonotype was observed many times. The chain uses TRBV7-2 and TRBJ1-2, with D possibly TRBD1 on 6 matching bases. Trimming shortened V by 1 base and J by 4 bases, and 10 bases separated the two germline ends. Germline V gene data show CDR1 as SGHTA and CDR2 as FQGNSA. This CDR3 contains 14 residues. The CDR3 here is CASSLEGQSYGYTF. CDR3 sequence (DNA): TGTGCCAGCAGCTTAGAAGGACAGAGCTATGGCTACACCTTC.

This clonotype came up many times. The chain has TRBV7-2 and TRBJ1-4; perhaps TRBD1 as D (6 bases). Between the trimmed V and J ends, which lost 4 bases and 2 bases, there was a span of 11 bases. The CDR3 spans 15 residues. Germline CDR1 and CDR2: SGHTA and FQGNSA. CDR3: CASSSTGLTNEKLFF. CDR3 in DNA: TGTGCCAGCAGCTCTACAGGGCTCACTAATGAAAAACTGTTTTTT.

This sequence joins TRBV30 and TRBJ1-6; tentative D call: TRBD1 (5 bases). V lost 2 bases, J lost 3 bases, and 11 bases lay in between. Germline lookup yields CDR1 GTSNPN and CDR2 SVGIG (reference sequence). The CDR3 has 15 residues. The CDR3 region is CAWSSPGLYNSPLHF. The CDR3 region has the DNA TGTGCCTGGAGTTCTCCGGGACTCTATAATTCACCCCTCCACTTT.

This clonotype was counted many times. The V call is TRBV7-2, the J call TRBJ2-3; D might be TRBD2 (5 bases). Trimming shortened V by 5 bases and J by 5 bases, and 14 bases separated the two germline ends. The CDR3 spans 14 residues. CDR1 is SGHTA, CDR2 FQGNSA, per germline. CDR3 amino acids: CASSRDPHGDTQYF. The DNA of the CDR3 is TGTGCCAGCAGCCGGGATCCCCATGGAGATACGCAGTATTTT. Combining the CDR3 with reference TRBV7-2 and TRBJ2-3 gives the whole variable domain GAGVSQSPSNKVTEKGKDVELRCDPISGHTALYWYRQSLGQGLEFLIYFQGNSAPDKSGLPSDRFSAERTGGSVSTLTIQRTQQEDSAVYLCASSRDPHGDTQYFGPGTRLTVL.

This clonotype was seen at least ten times. CDR3 sequence reads: CSARDWASGGGSYNEQFF. CDR3 bases: TGCAGTGCTAGAGATTGGGCTAGCGGGGGGGGGTCCTACAATGAGCAGTTCTTC. This chain connects TRBV20-1 to TRBJ2-1; 12 nucleotides match TRBD2. J gave up 1 base and V 0 bases, and 7 bases lay outside the gene matches. This CDR3 has 18 residues. The germline CDR1 and CDR2 sequences are DFQATT and SNEGSKA (reference sequence).

This clonotype has just a few counts. The chain joins TRBV7-9 to TRBJ1-6; D gene unclear. The CDR3 covers 14 residues. The V and J ends lost 6 bases and 11 bases respectively, with 17 bases between them. Germline CDR1 reads SEHNR; CDR2 reads FQNEAQ (reference sequence). The CDR3 DNA sequence: TGTGCCAGCAGTCCTCGGACGGGGATGGCACCCCTCCACTTT. It codes for CASSPRTGMAPLHF.

The chain carries TRBV19 and TRBJ2-1; D is ambiguous. Per the germline V gene, CDR1 is LNHDA and CDR2 is SQIVND (reference sequence). The CDR3 spans 13 residues. The ends were cut back, 6 bases at V and 9 bases at J, with 15 bases in the middle. Here the CDR3 DNA reads TGTGCCAGTAGGATTTCGGTGAGTTTTGAGCAGTTCTTC. Encoded protein: CASRISVSFEQFF.

This clonotype was seen a handful of times. The chain recombines TRBV5-1 with TRBJ1-5; D call uncertain. The CDR3 totals 15 residues. V lost 2 bases and J 2 bases, leaving 11 bases between the germline ends. The germline V gene has CDR1 SGHRS and CDR2 YFSETQ. DNA of the CDR3: TGCGCCAGCAGCTTCTCGGGGTCGGGCAATCAGCCCCAGCATTTT. Translation: CASSFSGSGNQPQHF. Combining the CDR3 with reference TRBV5-1 and TRBJ1-5 gives the whole variable domain KAGVTQTPRYLIKTRGQQVTLSCSPISGHRSVSWYQQTPGQGLQFLFEYFSETQRNKGNFPGRFSGRQFSNSRSEMNVSTLELGDSALYLCASSFSGSGNQPQHFGDGTRLSIL.

Concerning this clonotype itself: Relative to the germline gene, one junction end is altered; a read error may explain this. The J gene is TRBJ2-3, the V gene TRBV12-3 or TRBV12-4; 7 bases fit TRBD2. The CDR3 is made up of 14 amino acids. The DNA for the CDR3 is TGTGCCAGCAGTTTCGGGGGGACCGCAGATGCGCAATATTTT. Translating gives CASSFGGTADAQYF.

With respect to this clonotype: A much larger clone lies a single base off, so this may be a read error. The gene calls are TRBV2 and TRBJ2-1; 7 nucleotides match TRBD2. The CDR3 totals 14 residues. Germline CDR1 is SNHLY and CDR2 is FYNNEI. J was trimmed by 6 bases and V by 6 bases; bases with no gene match: 8. CDR3: CASRAWTSSNEQFF. In nucleotides, the CDR3 is TGTGCCAGCAGGGCCTGGACTAGTAGCAATGAGCAGTTCTTC.

This clonotype was found many times. The rearrangement joins TRBV21-1 to TRBJ2-7; no DNA check was done on the table's D call, TRBD1. TRBV21-1 is a listed pseudogene. CDR3 length equals 16 residues. The CDR3 loop is CASSKVHPGQLYEQYF. The DNA for the CDR3 is TGTGCCAGCAGCAAAGTGCATCCGGGACAACTCTACGAGCAGTACTTC.

This clonotype was seen a handful of times. The V and J genes are TRBV20-1 and TRBJ2-3, with 13 bases identical to TRBD2. Germline CDR1 DFQATT, CDR2 SNEGSKA (reference sequence). The ends lost 5 bases at V and 0 bases at J; junction bases unmatched: 8. The CDR3 totals 17 residues. Written as DNA, the CDR3 is TGCAGTGCTCTAAGGACTAGCGGGGGCCTTAGCACAGATACGCAGTATTTT. Residues: CSALRTSGGLSTDTQYF.

This clonotype was counted between two and nine times. The J gene is TRBJ2-2, the V gene TRBV5-5; 7 nucleotides line up with TRBD2. In germline, CDR1 is SGHKS, CDR2 YYEKEE (reference sequence). The CDR3 is 16 residues long. The junction had 3 bases not matched to a gene; V was cut back by 0 bases and J by 1 base. CDR3 protein: CASSLEAGENTGELFF. The CDR3 bases are TGTGCCAGCAGCTTGGAGGCGGGAGAGAACACCGGGGAGCTGTTTTTT.

This chain connects TRBV4-3 to TRBJ2-2; tentatively, D is TRBD2 (6 bases). The CDR3 covers 16 residues. V was cut by 1 base and J by 6 bases, with 15 bases left in between. Germline assignment: CDR1 LGHNA and CDR2 YSLEER. The CDR3 region has the DNA TGCGCCAGCAGCCAAGGCCCGGAGGGGTACTCCGGGGAGCTGTTTTTT. Translation: CASSQGPEGYSGELFF.

This clonotype was picked up a small number of times. This chain uses TRBV6-2 or TRBV6-3 with TRBJ2-7; D gene uncertain. V shed 0 bases and J shed 12 bases, with 12 bases lying between them. CDR1 and CDR2 from the germline V gene are MNHEY and SVGEGT. The CDR3 contains 12 residues. This CDR3 is CASSYSNSGRYF. Here the CDR3 DNA reads TGTGCCAGCAGTTACTCGAATTCTGGGCGGTACTTC.

Notes on this clonotype: Given a much more abundant clone one base away, this may be a read error. This chain connects TRBV6-6 to TRBJ2-1, with no clear D. The germline V gene has CDR1 MNHNY and CDR2 SVGAGI (reference sequence). The CDR3 extends over 16 amino acids. The CDR3 nucleotides read TGTGCCAGCAGTCCCCGGGCGACCCGCTCCTACAATAAGCAGTTCTTC. Its protein product is CASSPRATRSYNKQFF.